Shown below are 10 T cell receptor beta chains from a single sample sequenced in a study of blood T cells in healthy people across ages. Primers used in a second PCR of about 6 to 11 cycles were a sample-barcoded 5' primer and a J-beta primer mix. A single record per CDR3 protein comes from TCRdb applying MiXCR to the 5' RACE reads. The table has about 830,000 distinct CDR3 sequences, around 62% seen once; the top ten hold about 30%. The sequencing sample was made of blood. The receptor set was obtained from a young man in good health.

In its sample, this clonotype was seen a few times. As DNA, the CDR3 is TGCGCCAGCAGTACGATTGGGAAAGAGACCCAGTACTTC. Translated: CASSTIGKETQYF. The genes are TRBV5-1 and TRBJ2-5; D unclear. Germline V gives CDR1 SGHRS, CDR2 YFSETQ. V lost 5 bases and J lost 3, with 11 bases in between. The CDR3 runs 13 residues. Looking up the rest from reference TRBV5-1 and TRBJ2-5 gives the full variable domain: KAGVTQTPRYLIKTRGQQVTLSCSPISGHRSVSWYQQTPGQGLQFLFEYFSETQRNKGNFPGRFSGRQFSNSRSEMNVSTLELGDSALYLCASSTIGKETQYFGPGTRLLVL.

Notes on this clonotype: The junction departs from germline at one end; a sequencing error may be responsible. The V gene is TRBV6-5, the J gene TRBJ2-1; 11 positions match TRBD2. CDR1 MNHEY and CDR2 SVGAGI come from the germline V gene. The CDR3 has 15 amino acids. The CDR3, as DNA: TGTGCCAGCAGCTACTATAGCGGGGGGGCTAATGAGCAGTTCTTC. Translated: CASSYYSGGANEQFF.

The chain has TRBV12-3 or TRBV12-4 and TRBJ2-5, with 11 bases that match TRBD2. The CDR3 has 16 residues. The V gene end was trimmed by 7 bases and the J gene end by 1 base; junction bases not matched to a gene: 8. The CDR3 sequence is CASTEGLAGPQETQYF. The CDR3 DNA reads TGTGCCAGCACCGAAGGACTAGCGGGCCCCCAAGAGACCCAGTACTTC.

This clonotype is a singleton in its sample. J is TRBJ1-1 and V is TRBV11-2; possibly TRBD1 for D (5 bases). The V gene's germline CDR1 is SGHAT and CDR2 FQNNGV. V lost 10 bases to trimming and J lost 4 bases, with 22 bases between them. The CDR3 contains 15 residues. CDR3 nucleotide sequence: TGTGCCACCAAGGTAGCCGGACAAGGCGGCACTGAAGCTTTCTTT. The encoded protein is CATKVAGQGGTEAFF.

The chain uses TRBV10-3 and TRBJ2-1; D is unclear. Trimming took 2 bases from V and 5 from J, leaving 13 bases between them. CDR1 is ENHRY, CDR2 SYGVKD, per germline. The CDR3 runs 15 residues. The CDR3 here is CAISEMASRNNEQFF. The CDR3 coding sequence is TGTGCCATCAGTGAGATGGCATCGCGGAACAATGAGCAGTTCTTC.

This clonotype was found a few times. The gene calls are TRBV7-9 and TRBJ2-7, with D possibly being TRBD2 (5 bases). The V gene lost 5 bases and the J gene lost 2 bases, with 13 bases spanning the gap. The CDR3 runs to 14 residues. Per the germline V gene, CDR1 is SEHNR and CDR2 is FQNEAQ (reference sequence). CDR3 region: CASSGGRDPYEQYF. As DNA, the CDR3 is TGTGCCAGCAGCGGTGGACGGGATCCCTACGAGCAGTACTTC.

This clonotype has only a few counts. The rearrangement uses TRBV4-3 and TRBJ2-7, with D possibly matching TRBD1 (5 bases). Trimming pared 3 bases from V and 1 base from J, leaving 10 bases between. The germline CDR1 and CDR2 sequences are LGHNA and YSLEER. The CDR3 consists of 14 residues. The CDR3 DNA sequence: TGCGCCAGCAGCCAGCAGAAGGGGTCCTACGAGCAGTACTTC. Translated: CASSQQKGSYEQYF.

This clonotype was observed a handful of times. The chain couples TRBV20-1 to TRBJ2-7; TRBD1 aligns across 8 bases. Germline V lookup: CDR1 DFQATT, CDR2 SNEGSKA (reference sequence). V shed 7 bases, J shed 2 bases, and the junction held 10 bases outside the gene matches. The CDR3 contains 14 residues. The CDR3 nucleotides read TGCAGTGGAGGGTCGGGGACAGGCGCCTACGAGCAGTACTTC. Translation: CSGGSGTGAYEQYF.

The J gene is TRBJ2-6, the V gene TRBV12-3 or TRBV12-4; possibly TRBD1 or TRBD2 for D (5 bases each). The V and J ends lost 4 bases and 15 bases respectively, with 13 bases between them. The CDR3 contains 12 residues. The CDR3 nucleotides read TGTGCCAGCAGTTATCGACAGAGCGGCCTGACTTTC. Translated, it gives CASSYRQSGLTF.

As DNA, the CDR3 is TGTGCCTGGAGTGTAGCAGTTATCGATGAGCAGTTCTTC. Translated: CAWSVAVIDEQFF. The V gene is TRBV30, the J gene TRBJ2-1, with unresolved D. Germline assignment: CDR1 GTSNPN and CDR2 SVGIG (reference sequence). V was pared by 0 bases and J by 8 bases, with 11 bases between. The CDR3 sequence is 13 residues long.